This T cell receptor beta chain was documented in a study of T cell clusters in autoimmune cytopenias. TRB was amplified from about 260 ng of peripheral blood genomic DNA per sample. One tube held mixed TRB-A and TRB-B primer pools for touch-down PCR. No DNA is given; TCRdb re-called the multiplex PCR reads and lists each CDR3 protein once. The sample's table shows a few thousand distinct CDR3 sequences. CDR1 is GTSNPN and CDR2 is SVGIG in the germline V gene (reference sequence). The CDR3 sequence is 15 residues long. The same specimen was also included in a second study, on T cell repertoires in aging, cancer and after chemotherapy.

The sequence was obtained from a human donor in good health. The V call is TRBV30, the J call TRBJ1-3; TCRdb's D call, TRBD1, is unchecked because there is no DNA. The sample consisted of peripheral blood. CDR3 residues: CAWTQGLVPGNTIYF.